These 2 T cell receptor beta chains share one sample of origin, sequenced in a study of human T cells and chemical hapten exposure. Regarding time point: patch test 2, 6 weeks after DPC sensitization. Treatment defined: therapeutic diphenylcyclopropenone sensitization with weekly scalp DPC. TCRdb redid the calling of the RACE reads with MiXCR, one entry per CDR3 protein. The table has some 82,000 distinct CDR3 sequences, about 6.6% seen once. The starting material was whole blood, obtained in connection with sensitization to the hapten diphenylcyclopropenone (DPC). These receptors originate from a woman in her 30s with alopecia areata. Some clones in this sample may be carry-over from other donors' samples.

This clonotype was recorded at least ten times. The chain links TRBV10-1 to TRBJ2-7, with D perhaps matching TRBD1 (5 bases). CDR1 is WNHNN, CDR2 SYGVQD, per germline (reference sequence). The V end was cut by 6 bases, the J end by 3 bases, with 15 bases between. This CDR3 has 14 residues. The CDR3 nucleotides are TGCGCCAGCAGCAAAAGCCCCGACAGCTACGAGCAGTACTTC. It translates to CASSKSPDSYEQYF.

This clonotype has ten or more counts. V gene TRBV20-1 combines with J gene TRBJ2-3, with TRBD2 matching over 11 bases. Germline V CDR1 and CDR2: DFQATT, SNEGSKA (reference sequence). The CDR3 extends over 15 amino acids. Trimming removed 3 bases from V and 4 bases from J; junction bases left unmatched: 6. CDR3: CSASSSGGSPDTQYF. CDR3 bases: TGCAGTGCTAGCTCTAGCGGGGGGAGTCCAGATACGCAGTATTTT.